This TCR beta chain comes out of a study of blood T cell repertoires in COVID-19. Study background: COVID-19 samples collected from the United States, Italy and Spain covered acute and convalescent phases. T cells, B-cell-depleted T cells, or PBMCs provided the cDNA or gDNA that served as material.

Original analysis: Counts of nucleated cells, estimated from reference gene primer amplification, were obtained. The repertoire was sequenced with immunoSEQ multiplex PCR; TCRdb's copy has only in-frame clones and lacks some. V and J calls and clone size come straight from that table; D and trimming were deduced from the DNA. The sample has 300,000 or so clones; around 87% are singletons. V gave up 5 bases and J gave up 7 bases; unmatched junction bases: 4. This CDR3 has 12 residues. CDR1 and CDR2 from the germline V gene are MNHEY and SMNVEV (reference sequence). This clone was picked up one time. Sequences were obtained from peripheral blood. The gene calls are TRBV27 and TRBJ2-7; 8 nucleotides align to TRBD2. The origin of this receptor is a man between 65 and 85 years old with acute or convalescent COVID-19. Here the CDR3 DNA reads TGTGCCAGCAGTCCACCGGGAGGGGAGCAGTACTTC. This encodes CASSPPGGEQYF.